This TCR beta chain was captured by sequencing in a study of radiotherapy plus CTLA-4 blockade in lung cancer. The CDR3 spans 13 residues. Deletions cut 3 bases from V and 2 bases from J, with 7 bases between. Germline values: CDR1 ENHRY, CDR2 SYGVKD. On this clone: Its cognate antigen is unknown.

Study-wide results and caveats: Blood saw expansion of tumor-derived TCR clones after radiotherapy plus ipilimumab.

Here immunoSEQ multiplex PCR was the method, and the copy in TCRdb shows in-frame clones only, minus some. This sample has some 100,000 clones, with about 85% found just once. This clonotype was sampled from a human donor with non-small cell lung cancer that progressed on radiotherapy plus ipilimumab. The chain couples TRBV10-3 to TRBJ1-2; D is unclear. The sequencing here drew on peripheral blood, taken from a patient treated with radiotherapy plus ipilimumab. The CDR3 coding sequence is TGTGCCATCAGTGAAGCAGAGAACTATGGCTACACCTTC. Residues: CAISEAENYGYTF.